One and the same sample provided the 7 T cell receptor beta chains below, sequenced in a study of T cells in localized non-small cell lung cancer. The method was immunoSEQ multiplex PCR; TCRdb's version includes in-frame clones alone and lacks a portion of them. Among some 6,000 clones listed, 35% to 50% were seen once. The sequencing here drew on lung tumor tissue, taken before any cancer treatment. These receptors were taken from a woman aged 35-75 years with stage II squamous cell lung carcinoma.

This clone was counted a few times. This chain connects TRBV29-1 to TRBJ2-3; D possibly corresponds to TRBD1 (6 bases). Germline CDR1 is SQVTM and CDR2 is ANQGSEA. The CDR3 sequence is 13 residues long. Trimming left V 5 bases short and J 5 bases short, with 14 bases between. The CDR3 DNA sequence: TGCAGCGTTAATTACCTCAGGGGAGATACGCAGTATTTT. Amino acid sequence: CSVNYLRGDTQYF.

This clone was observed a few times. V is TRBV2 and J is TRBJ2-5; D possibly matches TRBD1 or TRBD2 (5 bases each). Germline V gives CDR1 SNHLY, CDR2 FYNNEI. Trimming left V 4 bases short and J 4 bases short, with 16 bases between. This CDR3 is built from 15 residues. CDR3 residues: CASSGRFFGAETQYF. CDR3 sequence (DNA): TGTGCCAGCAGTGGGAGGTTCTTCGGGGCAGAGACCCAGTACTTC.

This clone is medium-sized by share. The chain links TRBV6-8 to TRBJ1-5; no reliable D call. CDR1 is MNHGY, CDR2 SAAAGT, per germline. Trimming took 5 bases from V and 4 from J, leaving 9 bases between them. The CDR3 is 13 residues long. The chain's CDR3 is CASSTTGNQPQHF. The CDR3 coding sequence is TGTGCCAGCAGTACCACGGGGAATCAGCCCCAGCATTTT.

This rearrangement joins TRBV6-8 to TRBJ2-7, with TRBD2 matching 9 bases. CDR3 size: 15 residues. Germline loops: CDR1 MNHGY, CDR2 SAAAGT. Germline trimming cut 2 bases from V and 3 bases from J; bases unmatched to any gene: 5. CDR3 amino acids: CASSYEAGGHYEQYF. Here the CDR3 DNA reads TGTGCCAGCAGTTACGAAGCGGGGGGCCACTACGAGCAGTACTTC.

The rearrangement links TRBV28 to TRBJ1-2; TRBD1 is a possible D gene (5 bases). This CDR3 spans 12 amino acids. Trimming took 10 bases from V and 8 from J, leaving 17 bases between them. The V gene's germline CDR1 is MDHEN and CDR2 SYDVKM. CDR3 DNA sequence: TGTGCCAATCTCAGTGGCCGGGGCGGCTACACCTTC. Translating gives CANLSGRGGYTF.

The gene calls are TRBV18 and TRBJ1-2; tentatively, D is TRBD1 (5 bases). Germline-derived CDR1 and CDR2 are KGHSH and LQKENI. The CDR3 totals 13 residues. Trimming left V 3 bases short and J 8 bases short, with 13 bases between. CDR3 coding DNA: TGTGCCAGCTCACCGGATAGGGGAGAAGGCTACACCTTC. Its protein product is CASSPDRGEGYTF. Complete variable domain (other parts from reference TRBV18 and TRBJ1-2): NAGVMQNPRHLVRRRGQEARLRCSPMKGHSHVYWYRQLPEEGLKFMVYLQKENIIDESGMPKERFSAEFPKEGPSILRIQQVVRGDSAAYFCASSPDRGEGYTFGSGTRLTVV.

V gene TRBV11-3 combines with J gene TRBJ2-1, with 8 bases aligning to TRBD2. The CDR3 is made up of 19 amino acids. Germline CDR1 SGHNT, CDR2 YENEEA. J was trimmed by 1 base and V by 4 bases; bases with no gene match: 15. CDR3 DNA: TGTGCCAGCAGCTCGCCGAAAAAAGAACTAGCGGTTTCCTACAATGAGCAGTTCTTC. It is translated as CASSSPKKELAVSYNEQFF.